The 3 T cell receptor beta chains listed next were all sequenced from one sample in a study of kidney transplant recipient with SARS-CoV-2 infection (dated by TCRdb to the early 2020s). Sequencer: Illumina MiSeq. The public reads were run again by TCRdb, first through fastp at Q25 and then through MiXCR, and only productive beta chains were kept. CDR3 protein sequences are deduplicated, and each keeps its most common genes and DNA. This sample lists 200,000 to 300,000 distinct CDR3 sequences; more than 25% were detected once. The ten largest clones take up around 7.8% of the sample. Per the publication, the time point label means: pre-pandemic baseline sample and day 111 after first positive SARS-CoV-2 test. Material: a blood sample, obtained at baseline and around day 120 from a kidney transplant recipient. The source is a male patient aged 25-45 years who had COVID-19 and was a kidney transplant recipient. Following a transplant, some T cells may be graft donor cells, not patient cells.

The chain couples TRBV15 to TRBJ2-3; possible D gene TRBD1, 5 bases. This CDR3 is 21 amino acids long. Germline V gene sequence: CDR1 LNHNV, CDR2 YYDKDF (reference sequence). Trimming shortened V by 0 bases and J by 2 bases, and 27 bases separated the two germline ends. The CDR3 region has the DNA TGTGCCACCAGCAGAGAAACTCCCAGGGCTAGAACAGACTGGGACACAGATACGCAGTATTTT. Translated, it gives CATSRETPRARTDWDTDTQYF. The full variable domain, rest sourced from reference TRBV15 and TRBJ2-3, is DAMVIQNPRYQVTQFGKPVTLSCSQTLNHNVMYWYQQKSSQAPKLLFHYYDKDFNNEADTPDNFQSRRPNTSFCFLDIRSPGLGDTAMYLCATSRETPRARTDWDTDTQYFGPGTRLTVL.

The chain couples TRBV27 to TRBJ2-1; 11 nucleotides align to TRBD1. The CDR3 consists of 14 residues. Germline loops: CDR1 MNHEY, CDR2 SMNVEV (reference sequence). V gave up 4 bases and J gave up 9 bases; unmatched junction bases: 5. The CDR3 spells CASSYRDRGSEQFF. CDR3 DNA: TGTGCCAGCAGTTACCGGGACAGGGGGAGTGAGCAGTTCTTC.

Of note for this clonotype: Being one base from a much bigger clone, this may be a read error. The chain has TRBV8-2 and TRBJ1-2. TRBV8-2 counts as a pseudogene. This CDR3 spans 16 amino acids. CDR3 in amino acids: CGSAAGDSRKTYDYTF. The CDR3 nucleotides read TGTGGCAGTGCTGCGGGTGATAGCCGAAAGACCTATGACTACACCTTC.